This entry lists 32 T cell receptor beta chains sequenced from one sample in a study of identical twins. TCRdb used MiXCR to reprocess the 5' RACE reads, holding one entry per CDR3 protein. The table lists 130,000 to 150,000 distinct CDR3 sequences, roughly 3.3% of them singletons. The source material was memory T cells sorted from blood. These receptors all stem from a man younger than 35 in good health.

This clonotype showed up many times. The CDR3 spells CATSDRDFDTQYF. CDR3 nucleotide sequence: TGTGCCACCAGTGACCGGGACTTTGATACGCAGTATTTT. This chain links TRBV24-1 with TRBJ2-3; D might be TRBD2 (6 bases). Germline V gives CDR1 KGHDR, CDR2 SFDVKD. The CDR3 length is 13 residues. Trimming took off 4 bases at V and 6 bases at J, with 10 bases between the two ends.

This clonotype was counted a few times. The chain employs TRBV2 and TRBJ1-1, with 7 positions matching TRBD1. CDR3 size: 13 residues. Trimming removed 8 bases from V and 1 base from J; junction bases left unmatched: 4. In germline, CDR1 is SNHLY, CDR2 FYNNEI. The CDR3 protein is CASGGDRNTEAFF. In DNA, the CDR3 is TGTGCCAGCGGGGGGGACAGGAACACTGAAGCTTTCTTT. The full variable domain, in which reference TRBV2 and TRBJ1-1 provide the parts outside the CDR3, is EPEVTQTPSHQVTQMGQEVILRCVPISNHLYFYWYRQILGQKVEFLVSFYNNEISEKSEIFDDQFSVERPDGSNFTLKIRSTKLEDSAMYFCASGGDRNTEAFFGQGTRLTVV.

This clonotype has at least ten counts. This chain connects TRBV20-1 to TRBJ2-7, with D possibly being TRBD1 or TRBD2 (5 bases each). Germline V lookup: CDR1 DFQATT, CDR2 SNEGSKA (reference sequence). V was pared by 6 bases and J by 6 bases, with 18 bases between. This CDR3 is 13 amino acids long. The CDR3 sequence is CSAPGQIQSEQYF. The CDR3 nucleotides read TGCAGTGCCCCGGGGCAGATTCAGTCCGAGCAGTACTTC.

This clonotype was counted many times. V usage is TRBV7-2 and J usage is TRBJ2-1; TRBD1 matches 10 bases. The CDR3 spans 15 residues. Germline V gene lookup returns CDR1 SGHTA and CDR2 FQGNSA. V lost 4 bases and J lost 3; bases outside the gene matches: 3. The CDR3 sequence: CASSSGQGIYNEQFF. CDR3 coding DNA: TGTGCCAGCAGCTCGGGACAGGGGATCTACAATGAGCAGTTCTTC.

At least ten counts were recorded for this clonotype. The J gene is TRBJ2-5, the V gene TRBV12-3 or TRBV12-4, with D possibly matching TRBD2 (5 bases). The CDR3 has 15 amino acids. The V gene lost 0 bases and the J gene lost 0 bases, with 8 bases spanning the gap. The CDR3 DNA reads as TGTGCCAGCAGTTTAGCAGGGAGCCACCAAGAGACCCAGTACTTC. Translation gives CASSLAGSHQETQYF.

In this sample, this clonotype turned up many times. The chain combines TRBV24-1 with TRBJ1-1, with D possibly TRBD1 on 6 matching bases. CDR1 is KGHDR, CDR2 SFDVKD, per germline. Between the trimmed V and J ends, which lost 7 bases and 10 bases, there was a span of 15 bases. The CDR3 runs 12 residues. CDR3 DNA sequence: TGTGCCACCAGCCAAACAGGGACCGGAGCTTTCTTT. Translated, it gives CATSQTGTGAFF.

The chain recombines TRBV7-9 with TRBJ2-3; TRBD2 agrees at 10 bases. Trimming cost V 1 base and J 6 bases; bases outside gene matches: 7. The CDR3 length is 16 residues. Germline V gene sequence: CDR1 SEHNR, CDR2 FQNEAQ (reference sequence). The CDR3: CASSLGIAGGRDTQYF. The CDR3 coding sequence is TGTGCCAGCAGCTTAGGGATAGCGGGAGGCCGGGATACGCAGTATTTT.

This clonotype was recorded many times. The V and J genes are TRBV6-5 and TRBJ1-3; no clear D gene. V was pared by 4 bases and J by 4 bases, with 17 bases between. CDR1 is MNHEY, CDR2 SVGAGI, per germline. This CDR3 is 16 amino acids long. CDR3 in amino acids: CASSSRNVGYGNTIYF. CDR3 DNA sequence: TGTGCCAGCAGTTCTCGTAACGTCGGATACGGAAACACCATATATTTT.

This clonotype has just a few counts. The genes are TRBV20-1 and TRBJ1-2; D is unresolved. V shed 8 bases and J shed 4 bases, with 11 bases lying between them. This CDR3 comprises 11 residues. Germline assignment: CDR1 DFQATT and CDR2 SNEGSKA (reference sequence). CDR3 bases: TGCAGTTTGCCGGGGATCTATGGCTACACCTTC. Encoded protein: CSLPGIYGYTF.

This clonotype has at least ten counts. The CDR3 DNA follows: TGTGCCAGCAGTCGGACGAGGCCCGGGGAGCTGTTTTTT. It yields the protein CASSRTRPGELFF. This chain connects TRBV12-3 or TRBV12-4 to TRBJ2-2, with D uncertain. The CDR3 covers 13 residues. The germline V and J ends were trimmed by 5 bases and 6 bases, with 10 bases remaining between them.

The table lists this clonotype with many counts. The chain is built from TRBV20-1 and TRBJ2-3; D not resolved. V lost 6 bases and J 2 bases, leaving 3 bases between the germline ends. Germline V CDR1 and CDR2: DFQATT, SNEGSKA (reference sequence). The length of the CDR3 is 10 residues. This chain's CDR3 is CSASTDTQYF. The CDR3 DNA is TGCAGTGCCTCCACAGATACGCAGTATTTT.

This clonotype was seen repeatedly, ten times or more. The rearrangement uses TRBV19 and TRBJ1-4, with 8 bases identical to TRBD1. V shed 5 bases, J shed 7 bases, and the junction held 9 bases outside the gene matches. CDR1 is LNHDA and CDR2 is SQIVND in the germline V gene (reference sequence). CDR3 size: 15 residues. DNA for the CDR3: TGTGCCAGTAGTCGCGCAGGGACAGGACGTGAAAAACTGTTTTTT. Its protein product is CASSRAGTGREKLFF.

The table lists this clonotype with many counts. This sequence joins TRBV21-1 and TRBJ1-5. TRBV21-1 is recorded as a pseudogene. This CDR3 spans 14 amino acids. The CDR3 bases are TGTGCCAGCAGCAAAGCGCGGGGCATTCAGCCCCAGCATTTT. Translation: CASSKARGIQPQHF.

This clonotype appeared a few times. The rearrangement uses TRBV7-9 and TRBJ1-2; 8 nucleotides align to TRBD1. Germline CDR1 reads SEHNR; CDR2 reads FQNEAQ (reference sequence). The length of the CDR3 is 13 residues. V lost 7 bases and J lost 4; bases outside the gene matches: 5. CDR3 coding DNA: TGTGCCAGCACCACGGACAGGGTCTATGGCTACACCTTC. This codes for CASTTDRVYGYTF.

Many counts were recorded for this clonotype. The J gene is TRBJ2-1, the V gene TRBV6-1, with 7 bases identical to TRBD2. This CDR3 has 13 amino acids. V dropped 6 bases and J dropped 8; count of bases not matched to a gene: 7. In germline, CDR1 is MNHNS, CDR2 SASEGT. CDR3 sequence reads: CASSERERYEQFF. DNA for the CDR3: TGTGCCAGCAGCGAGCGGGAACGTTATGAGCAGTTCTTC.

This clonotype was counted many times. CDR3 bases: TGCAGTGTGGACGTTGGAGCCTACAATGAGCAGTTCTTC. This encodes CSVDVGAYNEQFF. The chain employs TRBV20-1 and TRBJ2-1; D uncertain. In germline, CDR1 is DFQATT, CDR2 SNEGSKA (reference sequence). The CDR3 contains 13 residues. Between the trimmed V and J ends, which lost 7 bases and 2 bases, there was a span of 12 bases.

The table lists this clonotype with many counts. The chain joins TRBV5-1 to TRBJ2-5; TRBD2 agrees at 8 bases. This CDR3 is built from 16 residues. The junction had 5 bases not matched to a gene; V was cut back by 1 base and J by 0 bases. Germline assignment: CDR1 SGHRS and CDR2 YFSETQ. Here the CDR3 reads CASSLSSGTHQETQYF. The CDR3 nucleotides read TGCGCCAGCAGCTTGAGTAGCGGGACACACCAAGAGACCCAGTACTTC.

This clonotype occurred many times. The chain links TRBV24-1 to TRBJ2-1; no clear D gene. CDR3 length equals 15 residues. CDR1 is KGHDR and CDR2 is SFDVKD in the germline V gene. The V gene lost 0 bases and the J gene lost 0 bases, with 5 bases spanning the gap. CDR3 residues: CATSDLAASYNEQFF. DNA for the CDR3: TGTGCCACCAGTGATTTGGCGGCCTCCTACAATGAGCAGTTCTTC.

This rearrangement joins TRBV18 to TRBJ2-5, with D perhaps matching TRBD1 (5 bases). This CDR3 comprises 14 residues. From germline, CDR1 is KGHSH and CDR2 LQKENI. V dropped 0 bases and J dropped 2 bases, with 7 bases sitting between them. CDR3 region: CASSPPNRQETQYF. For the CDR3, the DNA is TGTGCCAGCTCACCACCGAACAGGCAAGAGACCCAGTACTTC.

This clonotype has ten or more counts. V is TRBV18 and J is TRBJ1-5, with 8 bases matching TRBD1. In germline, CDR1 is KGHSH, CDR2 LQKENI. After removal of 3 bases from V and 1 base from J, the junction contained 5 bases not matched to a gene. The CDR3 spans 16 residues. The CDR3 nucleotides read TGTGCCAGCTCACCCGACAGGGGCGGAAGCAATCAGCCCCAGCATTTT. Encoded protein: CASSPDRGGSNQPQHF.

This clonotype was seen a handful of times. Possible read error: a much larger clone is one base away. The chain carries TRBV5-1 and TRBJ2-7; perhaps TRBD2 as D (7 bases). Germline CDR1 and CDR2: SGHRS and YFSETQ. CDR3 length equals 13 residues. With 4 bases removed from V and 6 bases from J, the gap between germline ends came to 14 bases. This CDR3 is CASSLRGGGEQYF. For the CDR3, the DNA is TGCGCCAGCAGCCTTCGAGGGGGGGGCGAGCAGTACTTC.

This clonotype was found many times. V usage is TRBV7-9 and J usage is TRBJ2-3; TRBD1 agrees at 8 bases. CDR3 size: 16 residues. The V gene's germline CDR1 is SEHNR and CDR2 FQNEAQ (reference sequence). J gave up 0 bases and V 2 bases, and 4 bases lay outside the gene matches. CDR3 sequence (DNA): TGTGCCAGCAGCTTACCCGACAGGGGAAGCACAGATACGCAGTATTTT. Protein sequence: CASSLPDRGSTDTQYF.

This clonotype was observed at least ten times. The chain employs TRBV24-1 and TRBJ2-5; possible D gene TRBD1, 6 bases. This CDR3 has 15 amino acids. V lost 3 bases and J lost 0, with 10 bases in between. Looked up from germline, CDR1 is KGHDR and CDR2 is SFDVKD. The DNA for the CDR3 is TGTGCCACCAGTGATATCGGACAGCACCAAGAGACCCAGTACTTC. It specifies CATSDIGQHQETQYF.

Here the CDR3 reads CASSGGLGSGGELFF. The CDR3 bases are TGTGCCAGCAGCGGTGGACTAGGGTCGGGCGGGGAGCTGTTTTTT. J is TRBJ2-2 and V is TRBV7-9; 7 bases align to TRBD2. CDR1 and CDR2 (germline): SEHNR, FQNEAQ (reference sequence). CDR3 length: 15 residues. Trimming removed 5 bases from V and 7 bases from J; junction bases left unmatched: 10.

This clonotype was seen many times. This rearrangement joins TRBV4-2 to TRBJ2-2, with 7 nucleotides matching TRBD1. The germline V gene has CDR1 LGHNA and CDR2 YNFKEQ. The CDR3 sequence is 13 residues long. Trimming took 0 bases from V and 11 from J; bases not matched to a gene: 3. The CDR3 protein is CASSQDEGGELFF. The CDR3, as DNA: TGTGCCAGCAGCCAAGATGAAGGGGGCGAGCTGTTTTTT.

This clonotype was seen only a few times. The V gene is TRBV12-3 or TRBV12-4, the J gene TRBJ2-1, with D tentatively TRBD1 (6 bases). This CDR3 is built from 17 residues. V was pared by 5 bases and J by 0 bases, with 17 bases between. CDR3 amino acids: CASSNQMDSYSYNEQFF. DNA of the CDR3: TGTGCCAGCAGTAATCAGATGGACAGCTACTCCTACAATGAGCAGTTCTTC.

This clonotype was found many times. V gene TRBV19 combines with J gene TRBJ2-5; 7 bases agree with TRBD1. This CDR3 contains 14 residues. The junction had 7 bases not matched to a gene; V was cut back by 4 bases and J by 5 bases. In germline, CDR1 is LNHDA, CDR2 SQIVND (reference sequence). In DNA form, the CDR3 reads TGTGCCAGTAGTACCGACAGGGCTAGGGAGACCCAGTACTTC. Amino acids: CASSTDRARETQYF.

This clonotype was observed many times. The V gene is TRBV5-6, the J gene TRBJ1-6; D gene ambiguous. Germline loops: CDR1 SGHDT, CDR2 YYEEEE. CDR3 length equals 15 residues. Trimming pared 0 bases from V and 6 bases from J, leaving 10 bases between. The CDR3 DNA is TGTGCCAGCAGCTTGGGTCAGGTTCCTAATTCACCCCTCCACTTT. Translated, it gives CASSLGQVPNSPLHF.

In its sample, this clonotype was seen many times. The chain recombines TRBV24-1 with TRBJ2-1; TRBD1 aligns across 10 bases. Germline V lookup: CDR1 KGHDR, CDR2 SFDVKD. Unmatched junction bases numbered 6, after V lost 3 bases and J lost 8 bases. CDR3 size: 15 residues. CDR3 sequence reads: CATSDAGTGVHEQFF. For the CDR3, the DNA is TGTGCCACCAGTGATGCCGGGACAGGGGTTCATGAGCAGTTCTTC.

This clonotype was recorded many times. The chain joins TRBV7-2 to TRBJ2-7; D is possibly TRBD2 (5 bases). Germline CDR1 and CDR2: SGHTA and FQGNSA. V shed 5 bases and J shed 3 bases, with 26 bases lying between them. This CDR3 has 18 amino acids. CDR3 coding DNA: TGTGCCAGCAGCATAAGGCTATGGGCTAGCCCTACTTTCTACGAGCAGTACTTC. Translated, it gives CASSIRLWASPTFYEQYF. The whole variable domain, remainder taken from reference TRBV7-2 and TRBJ2-7, is GAGVSQSPSNKVTEKGKDVELRCDPISGHTALYWYRQSLGQGLEFLIYFQGNSAPDKSGLPSDRFSAERTGGSVSTLTIQRTQQEDSAVYLCASSIRLWASPTFYEQYFGPGTRLTVT.

This clonotype was counted only a few times. The chain has TRBV25-1 and TRBJ2-3; TRBD2 aligns across 10 bases. The CDR3 consists of 16 residues. Germline V gene data show CDR1 as MGHDK and CDR2 as SYGVNS. V trimming: 2 bases; J trimming: 4 bases; junction bases outside the gene matches: 6. CDR3: CASSERAGGPADTQYF. DNA of the CDR3: TGTGCCAGCAGTGAACGAGCGGGAGGGCCGGCAGATACGCAGTATTTT.

This clonotype was seen at least ten times. V and J are TRBV5-6 and TRBJ2-3, with 7 bases lining up with TRBD2. The CDR3 contains 15 residues. The germline V gene encodes CDR1 SGHDT and CDR2 YYEEEE. The ends lost 6 bases at V and 4 bases at J; junction bases unmatched: 11. CDR3 nucleotide sequence: TGTGCCAGCACTTCGTGGCGGGAGTCAGCAGATACGCAGTATTTT. Its translation is CASTSWRESADTQYF.